Presented here are 2 T cell receptor beta chains from one specimen sequenced in a study of siplizumab effects on memory and regulatory T cells. Here immunoSEQ multiplex PCR was the method, and the copy in TCRdb shows in-frame clones only, minus some. The profile covers approximately 100,000 clones, with 93% appearing a single time and roughly 0.15% taken by the ten largest. The sample comprised non-Treg CD4+ T cells sorted from blood. These receptors came from a human donor in good health.

The J gene is TRBJ2-3, the V gene TRBV6-5; perhaps TRBD2 as D (7 bases). In germline, CDR1 is MNHEY, CDR2 SVGAGI. V was trimmed by 2 bases and J by 3 bases, leaving 12 bases between them. The CDR3 consists of 15 residues. As DNA, the CDR3 is TGTGCCAGCAGTTACCGCGGGGGCGGTACAGATACGCAGTATTTT. Protein sequence: CASSYRGGGTDTQYF.

The CDR3 here is CASSLGHSNQPQHF. Here the CDR3 DNA reads TGTGCCAGCAGCCTCGGACATAGCAATCAGCCCCAGCATTTT. The chain couples TRBV2 to TRBJ1-5; TRBD1 is a possible D gene (5 bases). CDR3 length equals 14 residues. V was trimmed by 6 bases and J by 0 bases, leaving 9 bases between them. Germline loops: CDR1 SNHLY, CDR2 FYNNEI.